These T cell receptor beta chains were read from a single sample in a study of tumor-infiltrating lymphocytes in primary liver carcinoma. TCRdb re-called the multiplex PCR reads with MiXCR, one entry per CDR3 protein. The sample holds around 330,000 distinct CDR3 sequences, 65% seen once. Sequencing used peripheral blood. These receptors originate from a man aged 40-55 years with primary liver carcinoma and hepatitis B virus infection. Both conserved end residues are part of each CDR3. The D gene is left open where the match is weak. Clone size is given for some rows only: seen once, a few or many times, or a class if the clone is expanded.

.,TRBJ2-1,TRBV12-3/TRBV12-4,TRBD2,CASTMTSGNNEQFF,TGTGCCAGCACCATGACTAGCGGGAACAATGAGCAGTTCTTC
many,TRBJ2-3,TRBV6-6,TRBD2,CASSLTSGSADTQYF,TGTGCCAGCAGTTTGACTAGCGGGAGTGCAGATACGCAGTATTTT
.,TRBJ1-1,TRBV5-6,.,CASSFGPGSVAEAFF,TGTGCCAGCAGCTTCGGTCCAGGCAGTGTGGCTGAAGCTTTCTTT
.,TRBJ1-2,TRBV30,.,CALTGKTNYGYTF,TGTGCCCTTACGGGAAAAACTAACTATGGCTACACCTTC
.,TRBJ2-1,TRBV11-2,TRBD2,CASSEFSGLGGFDEQFF,TGTGCCAGCAGCGAGTTTTCGGGACTAGGGGGGTTCGATGAGCAGTTCTTC
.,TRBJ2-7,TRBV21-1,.,CASSKIRTCVYEQYF,TGTGCCAGCAGCAAGATCAGGACTTGCGTGTACGAGCAGTACTTC
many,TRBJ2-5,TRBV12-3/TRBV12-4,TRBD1,CASSLLGQGTETQYF,TGTGCCAGCAGTTTATTGGGACAGGGAACGGAGACCCAGTACTTC
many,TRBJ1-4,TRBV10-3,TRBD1,CAIGQGTNEKLFF,TGTGCCATCGGACAGGGAACTAATGAAAAACTGTTTTTT
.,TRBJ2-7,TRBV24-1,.,CATSRTGQGTHEQCF,TGTGCCACCAGTCGGACGGGGCAGGGAACCCACGAGCAGTGTTTC
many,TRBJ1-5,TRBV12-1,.,CASSFGTGSRNQPQHF,.
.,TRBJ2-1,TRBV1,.,CTSSECGVNNEQFF,TGCACCAGCAGCGAATGTGGGGTCAACAATGAGCAGTTCTTC
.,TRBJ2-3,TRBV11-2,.,CASSLETRDTQYF,TGTGCCAGCAGTTTGGAGACAAGAGATACGCAGTATTTT
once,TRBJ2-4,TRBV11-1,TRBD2,CVSSFPGASGTKNIQYF,TGTGTCAGCAGCTTTCCCGGAGCTAGCGGGACCAAAAACATTCAGTACTTC
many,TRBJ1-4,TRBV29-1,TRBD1,CSVKTGGKLFF,TGCAGCGTTAAGACAGGGGGAAAACTGTTTTTT
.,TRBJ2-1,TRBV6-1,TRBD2,CVSSEAGTSGIYEQFF,TGTGTCAGCAGTGAAGCCGGGACTAGCGGGATCTATGAGCAGTTCTTC
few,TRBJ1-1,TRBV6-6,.,CATTLWVENTEAFF,TGTGCCACCACATTGTGGGTGGAGAACACTGAAGCTTTCTTT
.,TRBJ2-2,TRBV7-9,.,CASSIDHGGELFF,TGTGCCAGCAGCATAGACCACGGCGGGGAGCTGTTTTTT
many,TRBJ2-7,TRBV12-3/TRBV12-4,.,CASSLDQRSYEQYF,TGTGCCAGCAGTTTGGATCAGCGATCCTACGAGCAGTACTTC
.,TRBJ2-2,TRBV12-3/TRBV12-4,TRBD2,CASSPRTSGRTGELLF,TGTGCCAGCAGTCCTCGGACTAGCGGGAGAACCGGGGAGCTGTTATTT
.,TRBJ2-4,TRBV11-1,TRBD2,CARSLPGTSGIKNIQYF,TGTGCCAGGAGCCTTCCCGGGACTAGCGGGATCAAAAACATTCAGTACTTC
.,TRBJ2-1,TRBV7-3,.,CASSLSLRDEQFF,TGTGCCAGCAGCCTCTCCCTTAGGGATGAGCAGTTCTTC
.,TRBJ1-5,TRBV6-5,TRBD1,CANSFRQGANQPQHF,TGTGCCAACAGCTTCCGACAGGGTGCCAATCAGCCCCAGCATTTT
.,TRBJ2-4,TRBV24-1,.,CATSDLTGGVNIQYF,TGTGCCACCAGTGATTTGACAGGGGGGGTGAACATTCAGTACTTC
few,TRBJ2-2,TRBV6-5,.,CASSYSLGGRTGELFF,TGTGCCAGCAGTTACTCACTAGGGGGGAGGACCGGGGAGCTGTTTTTT
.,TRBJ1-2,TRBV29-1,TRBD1,CGVKGATGHYGYIF,TGCGGCGTTAAAGGGGCGACAGGGCACTATGGCTACATCTTC
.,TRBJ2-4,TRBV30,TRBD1,CAWSVGTGDNIQYF,TGTGCCTGGAGTGTAGGGACAGGGGATAACATTCAGTACTTC
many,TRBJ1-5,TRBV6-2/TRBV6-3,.,CAPRDSNQPQHF,TGTGCCCCGCGGGACAGCAATCAGCCCCAGCATTTT
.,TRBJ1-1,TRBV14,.,CASSHQVTNTEAFF,TGTGCCAGCAGCCATCAGGTGACTAACACTGAAGCTTTCTTT
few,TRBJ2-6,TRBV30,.,CAWRDSDGANVLTF,TGTGCCTGGAGGGACAGCGATGGGGCCAACGTCCTGACTTTC
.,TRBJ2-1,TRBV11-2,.,CASSSETYNEQFF,TGTGCCAGCAGCTCAGAGACGTACAATGAGCAGTTCTTC
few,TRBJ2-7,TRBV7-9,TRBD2,CASSSVAGGREQYF,TGTGCCAGCAGCTCAGTAGCGGGAGGGCGTGAGCAGTACTTC
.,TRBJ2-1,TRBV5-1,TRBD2,CASSTGLADYNEQFF,TGCGCCAGCAGCACCGGACTAGCTGATTACAATGAGCAGTTCTTC
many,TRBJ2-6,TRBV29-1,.,CSVVGLGGANVLTF,TGCAGCGTTGTGGGGCTGGGAGGGGCCAACGTCCTGACTTTC
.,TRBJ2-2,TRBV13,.,CASSLDGANTGELFF,TGTGCCAGCAGCTTAGACGGGGCGAACACCGGGGAGCTGTTTTTT
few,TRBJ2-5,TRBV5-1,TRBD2,CASSSGTSRRGSETQYF,TGCGCCAGTTCGTCCGGGACTAGCAGGAGAGGATCAGAGACCCAGTACTTC
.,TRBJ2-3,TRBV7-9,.,CASSALGADPTDTQYF,TGTGCCAGCTCCGCCCTAGGGGCGGACCCCACAGATACGCAGTATTTT
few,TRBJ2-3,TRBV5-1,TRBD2,CASNPGAGGADTQYF,TGCGCCAGCAACCCCGGGGCGGGAGGAGCAGATACGCAGTATTTT
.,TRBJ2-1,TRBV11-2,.,CASSLAGMGAVGQFF,TGTGCCAGCAGCCTTGCAGGGATGGGGGCTGTTGGGCAGTTCTTC
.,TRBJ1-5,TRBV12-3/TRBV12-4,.,CASSLVPFFWDAYQPQHF,TGTGCCAGCAGTTTAGTTCCCTTTTTTTGGGACGCCTATCAGCCCCAGCATTTT
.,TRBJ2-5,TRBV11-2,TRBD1,CANSPPGQGRETQYF,TGTGCCAACAGCCCCCCAGGACAGGGGCGAGAGACCCAGTACTTC
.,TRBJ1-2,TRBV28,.,CAGSSLREGSNYGYTF,TGTGCCGGCAGTTCATTACGGGAGGGATCTAACTATGGCTACACCTTC
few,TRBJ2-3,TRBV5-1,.,CASSLHYREQYF,TGCGCCAGCAGCTTGCATTATCGGGAGCAGTATTTT
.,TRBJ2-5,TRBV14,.,CTSSQGERQTKETQYF,TGTACCAGCAGCCAAGGAGAAAGACAGACCAAGGAGACCCAGTACTTC
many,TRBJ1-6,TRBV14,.,CASSQVTGPNSPLHF,TGTGCCAGCAGCCAAGTAACAGGGCCAAATTCACCCCTCCACTTT
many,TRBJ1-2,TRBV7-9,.,CASSLEPSYGYTF,TGTGCCAGCAGCTTAGAACCGAGCTATGGCTACACCTTC
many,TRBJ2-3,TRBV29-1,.,CSQTGGGLTDTQYF,TGCAGTCAGACCGGCGGGGGCCTCACAGATACGCAGTATTTT
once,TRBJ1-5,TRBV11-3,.,CASCLDLGMAQPRHF,TGTGCCAGCTGCTTAGATCTGGGGATGGCTCAGCCCCGGCATTTT
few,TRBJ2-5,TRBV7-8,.,CASSFSEQETLYF,TGTGCCAGCAGCTTTTCTGAGCAAGAGACCCTGTACTTC
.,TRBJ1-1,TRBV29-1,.,CSSGYGLNTEAFF,TGCAGTTCCGGGTACGGGCTGAACACTGAAGCTTTCTTT
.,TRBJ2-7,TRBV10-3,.,CTTQAATSYEQYF,TGTACCACCCAAGCGGCTACCTCCTACGAGCAGTACTTC
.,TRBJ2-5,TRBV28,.,CASSSVTTLKETQYF,TGTGCCAGCAGTTCTGTGACTACGTTAAAAGAGACCCAGTACTTC
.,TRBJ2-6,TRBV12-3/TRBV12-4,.,CASRPRTASSGANVMTF,TGTGCCAGCAGACCTCGGACAGCTTCCTCTGGGGCCAACGTCATGACTTTC
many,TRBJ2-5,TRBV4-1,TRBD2,CASSLQPQDSGIRETQYF,TGCGCCAGCAGCCTACAGCCACAGGATAGCGGGATCAGAGAGACCCAGTACTTC
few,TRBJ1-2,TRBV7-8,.,CASSLEPESYGYTF,TGTGCCAGCAGCTTAGAGCCAGAATCTTATGGCTACACCTTC